These 14 T cell receptor beta chains share one sample of origin, sequenced in a study of blood T cell repertoires in COVID-19. Here immunoSEQ multiplex PCR was the method, and the copy in TCRdb shows in-frame clones only, minus some. The repertoire holds roughly 300,000 clones, around 90% seen once, with roughly 1.1% in the top ten. The sequencing sample was made of PBMCs or T cells enriched from blood (not recorded which). Receptors originate from a woman aged 30 to 39 who had recovered from COVID-19.

This clone was counted only a few times. The rearrangement joins TRBV30 to TRBJ1-1, with 7 bases aligning to TRBD1. CDR1 GTSNPN and CDR2 SVGIG come from the germline V gene (reference sequence). The J segment lost 11 bases and the V segment lost 3 bases, leaving 9 bases of the junction unmatched. This CDR3 is built from 12 residues. The CDR3 loop is CAWSSDRVNAFF. CDR3 sequence (DNA): TGTGCCTGGAGCTCCGACAGGGTGAATGCTTTCTTT.

J is TRBJ1-2 and V is TRBV11-2; 8 bases are a match to TRBD1. The CDR3 covers 13 residues. Germline assignment: CDR1 SGHAT and CDR2 FQNNGV. J lost 8 bases, V lost 5 bases, and 7 bases had no gene match. The CDR3 loop reads CASSGQGARGYTF. The CDR3 DNA follows: TGTGCCAGCAGCGGCCAGGGGGCGCGGGGCTACACCTTC. Filled out from reference TRBV11-2 and TRBJ1-2, the complete variable domain reads EAGVAQSPRYKIIEKRQSVAFWCNPISGHATLYWYQQILGQGPKLLIQFQNNGVVDDSQLPKDRFSAERLKGVDSTLKIQPAKLEDSAVYLCASSGQGARGYTFGSGTRLTVV.

The V and J genes are TRBV3-1 (or the pseudogene TRBV3-2) and TRBJ2-3, with 13 bases identical to TRBD2. The CDR3 is 19 residues long. V lost 4 bases, J lost 3 bases, and 13 bases stayed unmatched. Germline V CDR1 and CDR2: LGHDT, YNNKEL (reference sequence). The CDR3 is CASSLLAGGPLGRTDTQYF. As DNA, the CDR3 is TGTGCCAGCAGCCTACTAGCGGGAGGGCCTCTGGGTAGAACAGATACGCAGTATTTT.

The V and J genes are TRBV18 and TRBJ1-3, with 8 nucleotides matching TRBD1. The V gene end was trimmed by 3 bases and the J gene end by 4 bases; junction bases not matched to a gene: 8. The CDR3 contains 16 residues. CDR1 and CDR2 from the germline V gene are KGHSH and LQKENI. The CDR3, as DNA: TGTGCCAGCTCACCGACCGGACAGGGCTCGGGAAACACCATATATTTT. Translation gives CASSPTGQGSGNTIYF.

This chain links TRBV9 with TRBJ2-1, with a weak D call TRBD2 (5 bases). Trimming took off 0 bases at V and 8 bases at J, with 15 bases between the two ends. The CDR3 is 15 residues long. Germline V lookup: CDR1 SGDLS, CDR2 YYNGEE. In DNA form, the CDR3 reads TGTGCCAGCAGCGTAGCGGCTAGCAGTAGGGATGAGCAGTTCTTC. Its protein is CASSVAASSRDEQFF.

The chain uses TRBV15 and TRBJ2-5; 7 bases line up with TRBD1. The V gene's germline CDR1 is LNHNV and CDR2 YYDKDF (reference sequence). V shed 5 bases, J shed 4 bases, and the junction held 7 bases outside the gene matches. The CDR3 totals 14 residues. CDR3: CATSPDRLGETQYF. DNA for the CDR3: TGTGCCACCAGCCCGGACAGGTTGGGAGAGACCCAGTACTTC.

The chain is built from TRBV6-5 and TRBJ2-5; 7 nucleotides agree with TRBD1. V lost 4 bases to trimming and J lost 4 bases; unmatched junction nucleotides: 6. Germline V gives CDR1 MNHEY, CDR2 SVGAGI. There are 14 residues in the CDR3. The CDR3 protein is CASSSRTGRETQYF. The CDR3 nucleotides are TGTGCCAGCAGTTCCCGGACAGGTAGAGAGACCCAGTACTTC.

The chain links TRBV5-4 to TRBJ2-7; TRBD2 might be the D (6 bases). Trimming took 1 base from V and 3 from J, leaving 8 bases between them. The CDR3 contains 13 residues. CDR1 and CDR2 (germline): SGHNT, YYREEE (reference sequence). The CDR3 loop is CASSLISGYEQYF. CDR3 in DNA: TGTGCCAGCAGCTTGATTAGCGGCTACGAGCAGTACTTC. Combining the CDR3 with reference TRBV5-4 and TRBJ2-7 gives the whole variable domain ETGVTQSPTHLIKTRGQQVTLRCSSQSGHNTVSWYQQALGQGPQFIFQYYREEENGRGNFPPRFSGLQFPNYSSELNVNALELDDSALYLCASSLISGYEQYFGPGTRLTVT.

The rearrangement links TRBV6-2 or TRBV6-3 to TRBJ2-1; 11 bases agree with TRBD2. Trimming removed 6 bases from V and 3 bases from J; junction bases left unmatched: 13. CDR3 length: 18 amino acids. Germline V gives CDR1 MNHEY, CDR2 SVGEGT. The CDR3 DNA is TGTGCCAGCAGCCCAGCGGGGGGACTAGCGGCTAACTACAATGAGCAGTTCTTC. It specifies CASSPAGGLAANYNEQFF.

The chain has TRBV28 and TRBJ1-2; 8 nucleotides agree with TRBD1. The ends lost 6 bases at V and 3 bases at J; junction bases unmatched: 9. The CDR3 contains 15 residues. Per the germline V gene, CDR1 is MDHEN and CDR2 is SYDVKM. CDR3 DNA sequence: TGTGCCAGCAGACGACAGGGGACGCGTTACTATGGCTACACCTTC. As protein: CASRRQGTRYYGYTF.

The chain links TRBV5-6 to TRBJ1-4, with 8 positions matching TRBD1. The CDR3 runs 17 residues. Germline V gene data show CDR1 as SGHDT and CDR2 as YYEEEE. With 0 bases clipped from V and 7 bases from J, the junction kept 11 bases outside the gene matches. CDR3 region: CASSLVPGTGEGEKLFF. The CDR3 nucleotides are TGTGCCAGCAGCTTGGTCCCTGGGACAGGCGAAGGTGAAAAACTGTTTTTT.

J is TRBJ2-1 and V is TRBV18, with 10 bases aligning to TRBD2. This CDR3 contains 17 residues. Germline values: CDR1 KGHSH, CDR2 LQKENI. V was clipped by 0 bases and J by 3 bases; unmatched bases: 5. The CDR3 DNA is TGTGCCAGCTCACCACCGGCTAGCGGGAGCCTCTACAATGAGCAGTTCTTC. It codes for CASSPPASGSLYNEQFF.

V is TRBV30 and J is TRBJ1-1; the match to TRBD1 covers 10 bases. V was pared by 7 bases and J by 5 bases, with 7 bases of the junction left unmatched. The CDR3 runs 13 residues. Germline values: CDR1 GTSNPN, CDR2 SVGIG (reference sequence). This chain's CDR3 is CASSRDRGTEAFF. The CDR3 coding sequence is TGTGCCTCGTCCCGGGACAGGGGAACTGAAGCTTTCTTT.

V gene TRBV19 combines with J gene TRBJ1-5; D possibly corresponds to TRBD1 (5 bases). Germline CDR1 reads LNHDA; CDR2 reads SQIVND (reference sequence). V shed 5 bases and J shed 0 bases, with 17 bases lying between them. CDR3 size: 17 residues. DNA for the CDR3: TGTGCCAGTAGTCTGGGACTCTTACGATATAGCAATCAGCCCCAGCATTTT. This gives the protein CASSLGLLRYSNQPQHF.